The 15 T cell receptor beta chains listed next were all sequenced from one sample in a study of blood T cell repertoires in COVID-19. The data were produced by immunoSEQ multiplex PCR, yet TCRdb's version contains in-frame clones alone and is incomplete. Among around 180,000 clones listed, approximately 85% were seen once. The sample was peripheral blood. Source of these receptors: a human donor with active or convalescent COVID-19. The donor label of this sample is uncertain.

V and J are TRBV30 and TRBJ1-1, with D hard to call. V lost 5 bases to trimming and J lost 6 bases, with 10 bases between them. Germline V CDR1 and CDR2: GTSNPN, SVGIG (reference sequence). This CDR3 region has 11 residues. As DNA, the CDR3 is TGTGCCTGGCTTGAGGAGGCTGAAGCTTTCTTT. Translating it yields CAWLEEAEAFF.

V is TRBV7-9 and J is TRBJ1-5; D ambiguous. CDR1 and CDR2 (germline): SEHNR, FQNEAQ (reference sequence). The CDR3 has 13 amino acids. V dropped 5 bases and J dropped 0 bases, with 5 bases sitting between them. The CDR3 sequence: CASSVSSNQPQHF. The CDR3 DNA follows: TGTGCCAGCAGCGTTAGTAGCAATCAGCCCCAGCATTTT.

This chain links TRBV6-5 with TRBJ2-5; the match to TRBD1 covers 11 bases. After removal of 2 bases from V and 4 bases from J, the junction contained 0 bases not matched to a gene. CDR3 size: 14 residues. Germline V lookup: CDR1 MNHEY, CDR2 SVGAGI. CDR3: CASSYGTGGETQYF. The CDR3 region has the DNA TGTGCCAGCAGTTACGGGACAGGGGGAGAGACCCAGTACTTC.

This clone occurred once. This chain connects TRBV7-2 to TRBJ2-3; 9 bases agree with TRBD1. The CDR3 extends over 13 amino acids. J gave up 3 bases and V 8 bases, and 3 bases lay outside the gene matches. From germline, CDR1 is SGHTA and CDR2 FQGNSA. Here the CDR3 reads CASRDRVTDTQYF. DNA of the CDR3: TGTGCCAGCCGGGACAGGGTGACAGATACGCAGTATTTT. Supplemented by reference TRBV7-2 and TRBJ2-3, the full variable domain reads GAGVSQSPSNKVTEKGKDVELRCDPISGHTALYWYRQSLGQGLEFLIYFQGNSAPDKSGLPSDRFSAERTGGSVSTLTIQRTQQEDSAVYLCASRDRVTDTQYFGPGTRLTVL.

J is TRBJ2-5 and V is TRBV7-3, with 9 bases fitting TRBD1. CDR3 length: 15 amino acids. The ends lost 3 bases at V and 2 bases at J; junction bases unmatched: 4. Germline V lookup: CDR1 SGHTA, CDR2 FQGTGA. The CDR3 spells CASSLGQGRQETQYF. CDR3 bases: TGTGCCAGCAGCTTGGGACAGGGTAGGCAAGAGACCCAGTACTTC. Complete variable domain (other parts from reference TRBV7-3 and TRBJ2-5): GAGVSQTPSNKVTEKGKYVELRCDPISGHTALYWYRQSLGQGPEFLIYFQGTGAADDSGLPNDRFFAVRPEGSVSTLKIQRTERGDSAVYLCASSLGQGRQETQYFGPGTRLLVL.

V is TRBV5-1 and J is TRBJ1-1, with D possibly being TRBD1 (6 bases). CDR1 and CDR2 (germline): SGHRS, YFSETQ. The CDR3 loop spans 13 amino acids. Between the trimmed V and J ends, which lost 4 bases and 1 base, there was a span of 8 bases. The chain's CDR3 is CASSETGNTEAFF. The DNA of the CDR3 is TGCGCCAGCAGCGAGACAGGGAACACTGAAGCTTTCTTT.

This chain joins TRBV9 and TRBJ2-1; 13 nucleotides line up with TRBD2. Germline assignment: CDR1 SGDLS and CDR2 YYNGEE. CDR3 length equals 15 residues. J gave up 7 bases and V 3 bases, and 4 bases lay outside the gene matches. In nucleotides, the CDR3 is TGTGCCAGCAGCGCGACTAGCGGGGGGAAAAATGAGCAGTTCTTC. The encoded protein is CASSATSGGKNEQFF.

V gene TRBV3-1 (or the pseudogene TRBV3-2) combines with J gene TRBJ2-1; 14 nucleotides align to TRBD2. This CDR3 region has 15 residues. V gave up 3 bases and J gave up 10 bases; unmatched junction bases: 5. The V gene's germline CDR1 is LGHDT and CDR2 YNNKEL (reference sequence). This CDR3 reads CASSQGLAGVREQFF. In nucleotides, the CDR3 is TGTGCCAGCAGCCAGGGACTAGCGGGAGTTAGGGAGCAGTTCTTC.

The rearrangement joins TRBV19 to TRBJ2-1; 13 bases match TRBD2. This CDR3 has 15 amino acids. The V and J ends lost 4 bases and 7 bases, in that order; junction bases with no gene match: 4. Germline V gene sequence: CDR1 LNHDA, CDR2 SQIVND (reference sequence). CDR3 sequence reads: CASSTWTSGSNEQFF. The CDR3 bases are TGTGCCAGTAGTACGTGGACTAGCGGGAGTAATGAGCAGTTCTTC. The whole variable domain, remainder taken from reference TRBV19 and TRBJ2-1, is DGGITQSPKYLFRKEGQNVTLSCEQNLNHDAMYWYRQDPGQGLRLIYYSQIVNDFQKGDIAEGYSVSREKKESFPLTVTSAQKNPTAFYLCASSTWTSGSNEQFFGPGTRLTVL.

This CDR3 reads CASSPSTNYGYTF. CDR3 nucleotide sequence: TGCGCCAGCAGCCCCTCTACTAACTATGGCTACACCTTC. V usage is TRBV5-1 and J usage is TRBJ1-2; D call uncertain. V was cut by 4 bases and J by 0 bases, with 7 bases left in between. Germline CDR1 reads SGHRS; CDR2 reads YFSETQ. The CDR3 is 13 amino acids.

V is TRBV5-1 and J is TRBJ2-5, with D possibly being TRBD2 (6 bases). The ends were cut back, 0 bases at V and 0 bases at J, with 9 bases in the middle. The CDR3 runs to 15 residues. CDR1 and CDR2 from the germline V gene are SGHRS and YFSETQ. The CDR3 sequence: CASSLGGVNQETQYF. The CDR3 nucleotides read TGCGCCAGCAGCTTGGGCGGGGTAAACCAAGAGACCCAGTACTTC.

The chain carries TRBV28 and TRBJ1-4, with 11 positions matching TRBD1. V lost 4 bases and J lost 6; bases outside the gene matches: 4. CDR1 and CDR2 (germline): MDHEN, SYDVKM. CDR3 length: 15 residues. CDR3 amino acids: CASSSPGQGDEKLFF. CDR3 coding DNA: TGTGCCAGCAGTTCTCCGGGACAGGGGGATGAAAAACTGTTTTTT. The entire variable domain, with the rest obtained from reference TRBV28 and TRBJ1-4, is as follows: DVKVTQSSRYLVKRTGEKVFLECVQDMDHENMFWYRQDPGLGLRLIYFSYDVKMKEKGDIPEGYSVSREKKERFSLILESASTNQTSMYLCASSSPGQGDEKLFFGSGTQLSVL.

The genes are TRBV6-1 and TRBJ2-7; 12 nucleotides align to TRBD2. The J segment lost 3 bases and the V segment lost 4 bases, leaving 16 bases of the junction unmatched. The CDR3 contains 19 residues. Germline values: CDR1 MNHNS, CDR2 SASEGT. Here the CDR3 reads CASSGLAGASASEVYEQYF. The DNA for the CDR3 is TGTGCCAGCAGTGGACTAGCGGGAGCCTCGGCGTCTGAGGTCTACGAGCAGTACTTC.

The chain uses TRBV4-3 and TRBJ2-3; 8 bases match TRBD2. Germline-derived CDR1 and CDR2 are LGHNA and YSLEER. The CDR3 is 15 amino acids. The V and J ends lost 5 bases and 2 bases, in that order; junction bases with no gene match: 6. Here the CDR3 reads CASSYGTRFTDTQYF. CDR3 bases: TGCGCCAGCAGCTACGGGACTAGATTCACAGATACGCAGTATTTT.

The chain carries TRBV19 and TRBJ1-6; 10 bases match TRBD1. Looked up from germline, CDR1 is LNHDA and CDR2 is SQIVND (reference sequence). The CDR3 consists of 14 residues. The V segment lost 9 bases and the J segment 6 bases; nucleotides outside the gene matches: 5. The CDR3 protein is CASGTGVTNSPLHF. CDR3 DNA sequence: TGTGCCAGCGGGACAGGGGTAACTAATTCACCCCTCCACTTT.